The entry below describes one T cell receptor (beta chain). Its specific antigen is unknown. There are no base qualities to consult, and no much larger clone falls within one base. The data originate from a study of identical twins (dated by TCRdb to about 2016). Regarding the study in general: TCR alpha and beta repertoires from monozygotic twins, unrelated adults of various ages and cord blood were deep-sequenced to test whether fetal clonotypes persist. To rule out contamination, replicate twin experiments were performed at different times with different library preparation protocols.

All donors were healthy Caucasians. The researchers also sequenced three unrelated adults who were not twins: a male aged 18 to 30, a male aged 50 to 60, and a female aged 50 to 60. Using Miltenyi CD45RO+ enrichment and human naive T-cell isolation kits, memory (CD45RO+) and naive T cells were isolated from PBMC. General conclusions and limits of the study: Compared with coincidental sharing between unrelated individuals, out-of-frame TCR alpha sequences shared between twins showed an excess of sequences with low generation probability. Abundant cord blood beta clonotypes carried fewer insertions; young adult naive repertoires showed a weaker similar trend, while memory repertoires showed none. In monozygotic twins, recombination models systematically underestimated out-of-frame TCR alpha sharing, but the models matched the sharing seen between unrelated individuals. Invariant T cells such as MAIT and iNKT could partly confound zero-insertion analyses, though diverse VJ usage argued against this for most clonotypes. Because the same donors could not be followed over many years, the conclusions relied on cross-sectional statistical analysis. Excess twin sharing in beta out-of-frame sequences was weaker because fewer shared sequences lowered the signal-to-noise ratio.

Preparation of the library involved 5' RACE. The sequencer listed for this sample is Illumina HiSeq 2000. A universal primer binding site was added through template switching, and the final cDNA carried a unique molecular identifier so that TCR cDNA molecules could be counted accurately. First-strand cDNA for TCR alpha and beta chains was synthesized from specific primers in the conserved constant-segment region. Each cDNA library was double barcoded, with a SMART-Mk sample barcode plus Illumina barcodes, to control for contamination. Two successive PCR steps introduced TruSeq adapter sequences along with Illumina sample barcodes. TCR alpha and beta cDNA libraries were sequenced on the Illumina HiSeq platform with custom primers. The study's processing was this. MiGEC was used to process raw reads and extract unique molecular identifiers, and MiXCR was used to find CDR3 positions. Recombination models were inferred per individual with the repgenHMM and IGoR tools using an EM algorithm. The analysis of shared clonotypes was done with the tcR package in R, with sharing normalized by the product of cloneset sizes. Out-of-frame nonproductive sequences were analyzed to study raw recombination free of thymic and clonal selection effects. The public sequencing data were trimmed at Q25 with fastp and processed into clonotypes with MiXCR by TCRdb, which kept only in-frame beta chains. Rows with a matching CDR3 protein are joined into one entry that keeps the most common DNA and genes. These V and J calls derive from TCRdb rather than the authors' analysis. In this sample the table shows a few hundred thousand distinct CDR3 sequences, approximately 18% of which occur a single time. The ten largest clones represent around 10% of the sample.

Specimen: naive T cells sorted from blood. The cell subset or site label, read with the paper, signifies: cells isolated with a human naive T-cell isolation kit. This clonotype was obtained from a man over 45 in good health.

The nucleotide sequence is TGTGCCTCCGCTTACTCTGGGGCCAACGTCCTGACTTTC. Its translation is CASAYSGANVLTF. The rearrangement joined TRBV28 to TRBJ2-6, with the D gene call left open. The CDR3 starts with the cysteine, ends with the phenylalanine, and has 13 residues. The entry retains the CDR3 DNA only, 39 bases that are in frame from base 1. Per the germline V gene, MDHEN is the CDR1 and SYDVKM is the CDR2. V was cut back by 11 bases and J by 0 bases, leaving a gap of 8 bases between them.